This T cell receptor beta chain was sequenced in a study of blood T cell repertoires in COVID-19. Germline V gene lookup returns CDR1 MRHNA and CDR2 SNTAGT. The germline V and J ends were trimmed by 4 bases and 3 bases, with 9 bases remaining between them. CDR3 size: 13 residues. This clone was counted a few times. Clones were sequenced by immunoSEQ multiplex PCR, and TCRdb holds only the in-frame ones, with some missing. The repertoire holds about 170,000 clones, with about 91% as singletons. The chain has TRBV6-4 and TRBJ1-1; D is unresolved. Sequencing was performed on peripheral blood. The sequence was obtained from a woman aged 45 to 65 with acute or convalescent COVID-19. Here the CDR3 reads CASSVEGHTEAFF. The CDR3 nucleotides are TGTGCCAGCAGTGTGGAGGGTCACACTGAAGCTTTCTTT.